Listed below are T cell receptor beta chains from one sample, sequenced in a study of blood T cell repertoires in COVID-19. Data came from immunoSEQ multiplex PCR; TCRdb stores just in-frame clones and leaves some out. Among 250,000 to 300,000 clones listed, 84% were seen once. Material: peripheral blood. These receptor sequences come from a man between 60 and 75 years old with acute or convalescent COVID-19. CDR3s include the opening cysteine and the closing phenylalanine or tryptophan. The order of the fields is D gene, clone size, V gene, J gene, CDR3 DNA, CDR3 protein. A D gene is named only where the DNA matches it firmly. Rows may omit the clone size; those that give it use once, few, many or a size class.

NA	NA	TRBV4-1	TRBJ1-2	TGCGCCAGCAGCCAAGATTCGCACAGGTCGGGCTATGGCTACACCTTC	CASSQDSHRSGYGYTF
TRBD2	NA	TRBV13	TRBJ2-7	TGTGCCACCTTCGGGGGGGGCGAGCAGTACTTC	CATFGGGEQYF
NA	NA	TRBV5-1	TRBJ2-3	TGCGCCAGCAGCCCTGGACAGTATTCAGATACGCAGTATTTT	CASSPGQYSDTQYF
NA	NA	TRBV6-5	TRBJ2-1	TGTGCCAGCAGTTACGGGGGGAATGAGCAGTTCTTC	CASSYGGNEQFF
NA	NA	TRBV19	TRBJ1-5	TGTGCCAGTAGTATGGACAGCGTGAGCAATCAGCCCCAGCATTTT	CASSMDSVSNQPQHF
TRBD1	NA	TRBV11-2	TRBJ2-7	TGTGCCAGCAGCTTAGCCCCGGACAGGTCGGAGTACTTC	CASSLAPDRSEYF
NA	NA	TRBV9	TRBJ2-2	TGTGCCAGCAGCGCACTGCCAGGGCAATCCGGGGAGCTGTTTTTT	CASSALPGQSGELFF
TRBD1	NA	TRBV2	TRBJ1-2	TGTGCCAGCAGCGAAGAGCCTCTGACAGGGTACGGCTACACCTTC	CASSEEPLTGYGYTF
TRBD1	NA	TRBV5-1	TRBJ1-4	TGCGCCAGCAGCTTGAGTGGAATCCGACAGGGTGAAAAACTGTTTTTT	CASSLSGIRQGEKLFF
NA	NA	TRBV27	TRBJ1-3	TGTGCCAGCAGTCCCAGGGGAAGCTCTGGAAACACCATATATTTT	CASSPRGSSGNTIYF
TRBD1	NA	TRBV18	TRBJ2-7	TGTGCCAGCTCACCAACAGGGGGTGGTTACGAGCAGTACTTC	CASSPTGGGYEQYF
NA	NA	TRBV4-1	TRBJ1-1	TGCGCCAGCAGCCAAGGTATCGGGGAAGCTTTCTTT	CASSQGIGEAFF
TRBD1	NA	TRBV28	TRBJ2-7	TGTGCCAGCAGTAGATCCGGGACAGGGGGACTAAATCAGTACTTC	CASSRSGTGGLNQYF
TRBD1	NA	TRBV9	TRBJ1-5	TGTGCCAGCAGCCCAGGACAGGGGAAAAATCAGCCCCAGCATTTT	CASSPGQGKNQPQHF
TRBD1	NA	TRBV5-8	TRBJ1-3	TGTGCCAGCAGCTTGAGGACAGGGGGCGCCGCCGGAAACACCATATATTTT	CASSLRTGGAAGNTIYF
NA	NA	TRBV6-6	TRBJ1-6	TGTGCCAGCAGCTCCGGTCCCGATTCACCCCTCCACTTT	CASSSGPDSPLHF
NA	NA	TRBV2	TRBJ2-5	TGTGCCAGCAGTGGTCGAGCGGATGAGTGGGAGACCCAGTACTTC	CASSGRADEWETQYF
TRBD2	NA	TRBV7-2	TRBJ2-4	TGTGCCAGCAGCTCCCCAAAAGCGGGAGGAAACATTCAGTACTTC	CASSSPKAGGNIQYF
NA	NA	TRBV7-6	TRBJ1-1	TGTGCCAGCAGCCCCATTACTGAAGCTTTCTTT	CASSPITEAFF
TRBD2	NA	TRBV11-3	TRBJ2-1	TGTGCCAGCAGCTTAGAATACGCGGGAGGGGGGAATGAGCAGTTCTTC	CASSLEYAGGGNEQFF
TRBD2	NA	TRBV7-3	TRBJ2-2	TGTGCCAGCAGCTCCGTGTTAGCGGGAACCGGGGAGCTGTTTTTT	CASSSVLAGTGELFF
TRBD2	NA	TRBV10-3	TRBJ2-1	TGTGCCATCAGTGGGACTAGCGGGAGAGGTGGCAATGAGCAGTTCTTC	CAISGTSGRGGNEQFF
TRBD1	NA	TRBV5-1	TRBJ1-2	TGCGCCAGCAGCTTGGGGGGACAGCCCTCCTATGGCTACACCTTC	CASSLGGQPSYGYTF
TRBD1	NA	TRBV6-6	TRBJ2-2	TGTGCCAGCAGTCACCCCGCAGGGGGCGGGTACACCGGGGAGCTGTTTTTT	CASSHPAGGGYTGELFF
TRBD2	NA	TRBV4-1	TRBJ2-7	TGCGCCAGCAGCCAAGATCGGGGGGGATCGTTCTACGAGCAGTACTTC	CASSQDRGGSFYEQYF
TRBD2	NA	TRBV28	TRBJ2-1	TGTGCCAGCAGTTCTCCGTCCAGCGGGGCCCGCGATGAGCAGTTCTTC	CASSSPSSGARDEQFF
TRBD1	NA	TRBV18	TRBJ1-6	TGTGCCAGCTCACCGAACAGGGGGCTTACGGGTAATTCACCCCTCCACTTT	CASSPNRGLTGNSPLHF
NA	few	TRBV6-5	TRBJ1-1	TGTGCCATACAGGTCATGAACACTGAAGCTTTCTTT	CAIQVMNTEAFF
NA	NA	TRBV5-1	TRBJ2-1	TGCGCCAGCAGCTTGGTGGCCCCCTACAATGAGCAGTTCTTC	CASSLVAPYNEQFF
NA	NA	TRBV11-3	TRBJ2-3	TGTGCCAGCAGCTTAGGACGGAGAAGCACAGATACGCAGTATTTT	CASSLGRRSTDTQYF
TRBD1	NA	TRBV5-6	TRBJ1-1	TGTGCCAGCAGCGATACAGGGGCCTATGAAGCTTTCTTT	CASSDTGAYEAFF
NA	NA	TRBV9	TRBJ1-1	TGTGCCAGCAACCGGGGGGTTCAGCAGGGGAACACTGAAGCTTTCTTT	CASNRGVQQGNTEAFF
NA	few	TRBV27	TRBJ1-5	TGTGCCAGCAGTTCCGGACAGCGCCTTCCAAATCAGCCCCAGCATTTT	CASSSGQRLPNQPQHF
NA	NA	TRBV11-2	TRBJ2-4	TGTGCCAGCAGCCGTTCGACAGGAAAAAACATTCAGTACTTC	CASSRSTGKNIQYF
NA	NA	TRBV11-2	TRBJ1-4	TGTGCCAGCAGCCATAGCCCCAGAGGACAGTACCTAATGGAAAAACTGTTTTTT	CASSHSPRGQYLMEKLFF
NA	NA	TRBV19	TRBJ2-7	TGTGCCAGTAGTCCGGGTGCTTGGGTCTCCTACGAGCAGTACTTC	CASSPGAWVSYEQYF
TRBD2	once	TRBV28	TRBJ2-7	TGTGCCAGCAGTCCCTCCGGCCCCGATAGCGGGAGTAGGTACGAGCAGTACTTC	CASSPSGPDSGSRYEQYF
NA	NA	TRBV9	TRBJ2-2	TGTGCCAGCAGCGTAGGGGGGCTAAGGGACACCGGGGAGCTGTTTTTT	CASSVGGLRDTGELFF
NA	NA	TRBV19	TRBJ1-1	TGTGCCAGTAGTATCGGACAGTCTGAAGCTTTCTTT	CASSIGQSEAFF
NA	NA	TRBV11-2	TRBJ2-3	TGTGCCAGCAGCTTAGATTGGTTCAGGGGGAGGTGGGCAGATACGCAGTATTTT	CASSLDWFRGRWADTQYF